A single sample gave rise to the 22 T cell receptor beta chains below, sequenced in a study of T cells after yellow fever vaccination. TCRdb reprocessed the 5' RACE reads via MiXCR and lists one record per CDR3 protein. The sample records roughly 500,000 distinct CDR3 sequences, around 21% being singletons. The sample consisted of PBMCs, taken 15 days after the yellow fever booster vaccination. All receptors derive from a man aged 25 to 40 who received the YFV17D yellow fever vaccine.

A few counts support this clonotype. The chain combines TRBV12-3 or TRBV12-4 with TRBJ1-2, with 8 bases that match TRBD1. The CDR3 extends over 13 amino acids. J was trimmed by 6 bases and V by 6 bases; bases with no gene match: 6. DNA of the CDR3: TGTGCCAGCAGCTCCCACAGGGGGGATGGCTACACCTTC. Its translation: CASSSHRGDGYTF.

This clonotype has just a few counts. The chain is built from TRBV28 and TRBJ2-7, with 7 bases matching TRBD2. Germline CDR1 reads MDHEN; CDR2 reads SYDVKM. This CDR3 has 14 amino acids. V gave up 3 bases and J gave up 0 bases; unmatched junction bases: 2. The CDR3 coding sequence is TGTGCCAGCAGTTTCACGGGAGGCTCCTACGAGCAGTACTTC. Translated: CASSFTGGSYEQYF.

This clonotype has a handful of counts. The chain is built from TRBV20-1 and TRBJ2-3, with D maybe TRBD1 (6 bases). Germline loops: CDR1 DFQATT, CDR2 SNEGSKA (reference sequence). Trimming took 6 bases from V and 2 from J, leaving 18 bases between them. This CDR3 has 15 amino acids. In DNA, the CDR3 is TGCAGTGCGCCAACCGCGGACAGCTTCACAGATACGCAGTATTTT. Protein product: CSAPTADSFTDTQYF.

This rearrangement joins TRBV7-2 to TRBJ2-7, with TRBD1 identical over 8 bases. The CDR3 covers 14 residues. CDR1 and CDR2 from the germline V gene are SGHTA and FQGNSA. Losses at the gene ends were 5 bases for V and 7 bases for J; bases not matched to a gene: 10. In nucleotides, the CDR3 is TGTGCCAGCAGCGAACAGGGGGTCGCCTTTGAGCAGTACTTC. Translating gives CASSEQGVAFEQYF.

The CDR3: CSAREWVRFTDTQYF. The CDR3 coding sequence is TGCAGTGCTAGAGAATGGGTCAGATTCACAGATACGCAGTATTTT. The chain recombines TRBV20-1 with TRBJ2-3; no firm D call. V was cut by 0 bases and J by 2 bases, with 12 bases left in between. Per the germline V gene, CDR1 is DFQATT and CDR2 is SNEGSKA (reference sequence). This CDR3 comprises 15 residues.

The V call is TRBV27, the J call TRBJ2-5; the D gene is possibly TRBD2 (6 bases). The CDR3 totals 14 residues. Germline assignment: CDR1 MNHEY and CDR2 SMNVEV (reference sequence). V was trimmed by 4 bases and J by 2 bases, leaving 11 bases between them. The CDR3 sequence: CASSYSGRQETQYF. In DNA form, the CDR3 reads TGTGCCAGCAGTTACAGCGGGCGACAAGAGACCCAGTACTTC.

The V gene is TRBV5-5, the J gene TRBJ2-1; D remains unclear. Germline assignment: CDR1 SGHKS and CDR2 YYEKEE (reference sequence). V was cut by 4 bases and J by 5 bases, with 13 bases left in between. The CDR3 spans 14 residues. CDR3 residues: CASSRVRPDNEQFF. Written as DNA, the CDR3 is TGTGCCAGCAGCCGAGTTCGTCCTGACAATGAGCAGTTCTTC.

The chain combines TRBV9 with TRBJ2-2, with TRBD1 matching 9 bases. The V gene end was trimmed by 4 bases and the J gene end by 3 bases; junction bases not matched to a gene: 4. The CDR3 has 15 amino acids. From germline, CDR1 is SGDLS and CDR2 YYNGEE. The CDR3, as DNA: TGTGCCAGCAGCACGACAGGGGGGGACACCGGGGAGCTGTTTTTT. It yields the protein CASSTTGGDTGELFF.

This clonotype was observed a handful of times. The chain recombines TRBV5-7 with TRBJ2-3; no reliable D call. TRBV5-7 carries the ORF label, with uncertain function. Trimming took off 0 bases at V and 0 bases at J, with 11 bases between the two ends. The CDR3 is made up of 16 amino acids. The CDR3 sequence is CASSLAGSHSTDTQYF. The CDR3 DNA is TGTGCCAGCAGCTTGGCCGGTAGTCACAGCACAGATACGCAGTATTTT.

This clonotype was picked up a small number of times. The gene calls are TRBV6-6 and TRBJ2-7, with D possibly being TRBD2 (6 bases). The length of the CDR3 is 12 residues. Trimming left V 9 bases short and J 13 bases short, with 22 bases between. Germline assignment: CDR1 MNHNY and CDR2 SVGAGI (reference sequence). CDR3 residues: CASNQPGDPHYF. The CDR3 nucleotides are TGTGCCAGTAACCAACCGGGGGATCCTCACTACTTC.

The chain carries TRBV14 and TRBJ1-5; the D is unclear. The CDR3 contains 13 residues. CDR1 SGHDN and CDR2 FVKESK come from the germline V gene. V shed 3 bases and J shed 5 bases, with 8 bases lying between them. The CDR3 nucleotides are TGTGCCAGCAGCCACGGACCTGATCAGCCCCAGCATTTT. Translation: CASSHGPDQPQHF.

The chain couples TRBV6-1 to TRBJ2-7; 12 bases are shared with TRBD2. J lost 2 bases, V lost 5 bases, and 10 bases had no gene match. CDR1 and CDR2 (germline): MNHNS, SASEGT. This CDR3 is built from 17 residues. The CDR3 DNA sequence: TGTGCCAGCAGTATAGCCGGGACTAGCGGGCCCGCCTACGAGCAGTACTTC. Its protein product is CASSIAGTSGPAYEQYF.

The table lists this clonotype with many counts. This chain uses TRBV7-9 with TRBJ2-7; 7 nucleotides align to TRBD1. J gave up 3 bases and V 6 bases, and 8 bases lay outside the gene matches. The germline V gene encodes CDR1 SEHNR and CDR2 FQNEAQ (reference sequence). The CDR3 is made up of 14 amino acids. The CDR3 bases are TGTGCCAGCAGTTCCCCGGGACAGAGCTACGAGCAGTACTTC. Protein sequence: CASSSPGQSYEQYF.

This clonotype was counted a few times. J is TRBJ2-1 and V is TRBV27; D may be TRBD1 (6 bases). The CDR3 covers 15 residues. Trimming removed 4 bases at V and 3 bases at J, with 13 bases between. Germline V gives CDR1 MNHEY, CDR2 SMNVEV (reference sequence). CDR3 in DNA: TGTGCCAGCAGTTCGCGCCGGGACATCTACAATGAGCAGTTCTTC. Protein product: CASSSRRDIYNEQFF.

This clonotype was counted only a few times. The gene calls are TRBV20-1 and TRBJ2-1; 7 nucleotides match TRBD1. CDR3 length equals 14 residues. CDR1 and CDR2 from the germline V gene are DFQATT and SNEGSKA (reference sequence). After removal of 5 bases from V and 9 bases from J, the junction contained 13 bases not matched to a gene. The CDR3 here is CSASHQGELSEQFF. DNA of the CDR3: TGCAGTGCTTCCCATCAGGGGGAATTAAGTGAGCAGTTCTTC.

The V call is TRBV18, the J call TRBJ2-3; 8 bases line up with TRBD2. This CDR3 is built from 15 residues. V lost 3 bases to trimming and J lost 3 bases; unmatched junction nucleotides: 5. The germline V gene encodes CDR1 KGHSH and CDR2 LQKENI. The CDR3 DNA reads as TGTGCCAGCTCACCGACCGGGAGGGCAACAGATACGCAGTATTTT. It codes for CASSPTGRATDTQYF.

The V gene is TRBV20-1, the J gene TRBJ2-2; weak D call: TRBD2 (6 bases). V was clipped by 2 bases and J by 5 bases, with 15 bases between them. Germline CDR1 DFQATT, CDR2 SNEGSKA (reference sequence). CDR3 size: 15 residues. CDR3 sequence: CSARSPGTPTGELFF. In DNA form, the CDR3 reads TGCAGTGCTAGATCTCCCGGGACTCCGACCGGGGAGCTGTTTTTT.

Written as DNA, the CDR3 is TGTGCCAGCAGTGAAGGAGGTGAGCAGTTCTTC. Translating gives CASSEGGEQFF. J is TRBJ2-1 and V is TRBV6-1; D gene uncertain. Germline CDR1 MNHNS, CDR2 SASEGT. This CDR3 comprises 11 residues. The ends were cut back, 1 base at V and 9 bases at J, with 4 bases in the middle.

This clonotype has more than one count but fewer than ten. The chain links TRBV6-1 to TRBJ2-3, with D perhaps being TRBD1 or TRBD2 (6 bases each). This CDR3 is 16 amino acids long. With 6 bases removed from V and 3 bases from J, the gap between germline ends came to 19 bases. Germline CDR1 reads MNHNS; CDR2 reads SASEGT. Written as DNA, the CDR3 is TGTGCCAGCAGCCCCAGATGGGGGGCAAAGACAGATACGCAGTATTTT. Its protein is CASSPRWGAKTDTQYF.

DNA for the CDR3: TGCAGTGCTAGAGATAGTAGCGGGAGTGGGTCCTACAATGAGCAGTTCTTC. It translates to CSARDSSGSGSYNEQFF. The V call is TRBV20-1, the J call TRBJ2-1; 9 nucleotides agree with TRBD2. The CDR3 totals 17 residues. V lost 0 bases and J lost 1; bases outside the gene matches: 7. Germline lookup yields CDR1 DFQATT and CDR2 SNEGSKA (reference sequence).

This clonotype has more than one count but fewer than ten. The DNA for the CDR3 is TGTGCCAGCACCGGTTCTGTGAAAAGAAGCACAGATACGCAGTATTTT. Its translation is CASTGSVKRSTDTQYF. The V gene is TRBV7-6, the J gene TRBJ2-3; D uncertain. This CDR3 has 16 amino acids. V dropped 7 bases and J dropped 0 bases, with 17 bases sitting between them. Germline V lookup: CDR1 SGHVS, CDR2 FNYEAQ. Full variable domain (remainder filled in from reference TRBV7-6 and TRBJ2-3): GAGVSQSPRYKVTKRGQDVALRCDPISGHVSLYWYRQALGQGPEFLTYFNYEAQQDKSGLPNDRFSAERPEGSISTLTIQRTEQRDSAMYRCASTGSVKRSTDTQYFGPGTRLTVL.

This clonotype was recorded only once. V gene TRBV4-1 combines with J gene TRBJ2-7; tentative D call: TRBD1 (6 bases). Germline V CDR1 and CDR2: MGHRA, YSYEKL. Trimming removed 2 bases at V and 6 bases at J, with 14 bases between. The CDR3 runs to 14 residues. The CDR3 loop reads CASSQTRQVTEQYF. The CDR3 DNA is TGCGCCAGCAGCCAAACTCGACAGGTTACCGAGCAGTACTTC.